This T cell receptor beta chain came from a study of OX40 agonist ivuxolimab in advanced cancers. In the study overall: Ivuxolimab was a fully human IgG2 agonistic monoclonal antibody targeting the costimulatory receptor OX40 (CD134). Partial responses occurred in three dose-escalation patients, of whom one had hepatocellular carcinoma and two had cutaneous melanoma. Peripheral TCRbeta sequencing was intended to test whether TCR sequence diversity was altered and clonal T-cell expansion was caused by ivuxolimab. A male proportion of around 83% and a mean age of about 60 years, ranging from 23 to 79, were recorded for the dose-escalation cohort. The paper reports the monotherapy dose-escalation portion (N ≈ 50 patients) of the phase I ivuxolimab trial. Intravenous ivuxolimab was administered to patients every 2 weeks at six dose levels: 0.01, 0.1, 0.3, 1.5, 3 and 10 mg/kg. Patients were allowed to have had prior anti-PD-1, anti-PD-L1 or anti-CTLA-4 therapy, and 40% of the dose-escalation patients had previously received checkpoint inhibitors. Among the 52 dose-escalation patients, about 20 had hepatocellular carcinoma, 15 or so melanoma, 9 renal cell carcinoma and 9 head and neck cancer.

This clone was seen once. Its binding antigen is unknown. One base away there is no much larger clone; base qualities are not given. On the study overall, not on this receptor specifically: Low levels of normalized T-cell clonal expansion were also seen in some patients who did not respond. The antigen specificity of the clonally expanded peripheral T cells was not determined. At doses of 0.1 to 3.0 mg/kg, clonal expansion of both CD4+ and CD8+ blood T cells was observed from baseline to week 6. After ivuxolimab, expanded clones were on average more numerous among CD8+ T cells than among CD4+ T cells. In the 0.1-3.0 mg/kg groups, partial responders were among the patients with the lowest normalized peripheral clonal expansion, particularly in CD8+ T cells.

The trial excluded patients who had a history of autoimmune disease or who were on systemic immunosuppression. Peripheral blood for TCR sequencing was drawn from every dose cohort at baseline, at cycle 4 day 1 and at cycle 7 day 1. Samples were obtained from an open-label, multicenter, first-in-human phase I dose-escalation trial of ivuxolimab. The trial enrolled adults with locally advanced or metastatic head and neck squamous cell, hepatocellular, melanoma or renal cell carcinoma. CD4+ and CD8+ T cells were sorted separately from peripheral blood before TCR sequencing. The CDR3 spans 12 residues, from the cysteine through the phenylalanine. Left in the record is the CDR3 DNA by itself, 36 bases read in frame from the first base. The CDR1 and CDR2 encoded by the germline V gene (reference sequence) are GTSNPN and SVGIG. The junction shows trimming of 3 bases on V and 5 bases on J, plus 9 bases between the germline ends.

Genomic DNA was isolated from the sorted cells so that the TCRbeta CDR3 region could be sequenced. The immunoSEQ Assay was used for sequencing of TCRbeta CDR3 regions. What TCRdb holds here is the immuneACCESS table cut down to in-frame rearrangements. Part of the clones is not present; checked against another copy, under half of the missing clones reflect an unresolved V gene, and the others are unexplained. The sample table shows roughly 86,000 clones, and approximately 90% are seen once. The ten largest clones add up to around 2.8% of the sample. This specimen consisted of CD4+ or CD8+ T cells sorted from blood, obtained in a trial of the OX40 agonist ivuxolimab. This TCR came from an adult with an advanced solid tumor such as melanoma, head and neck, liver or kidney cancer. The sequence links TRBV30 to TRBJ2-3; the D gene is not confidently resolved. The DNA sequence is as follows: TGTGCCTGGAGGACTTACTTAGATACGCAGTATTTT. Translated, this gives CAWRTYLDTQYF. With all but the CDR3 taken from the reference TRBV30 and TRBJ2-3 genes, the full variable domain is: SQTIHQWPATLVQPVGSPLSLECTVEGTSNPNLYWYRQAAGRGLQLLFYSVGIGQISSEVPQNLSASRPQDRQFILSSKKLLLSDSGFYLCAWRTYLDTQYFGPGTRLTVL.